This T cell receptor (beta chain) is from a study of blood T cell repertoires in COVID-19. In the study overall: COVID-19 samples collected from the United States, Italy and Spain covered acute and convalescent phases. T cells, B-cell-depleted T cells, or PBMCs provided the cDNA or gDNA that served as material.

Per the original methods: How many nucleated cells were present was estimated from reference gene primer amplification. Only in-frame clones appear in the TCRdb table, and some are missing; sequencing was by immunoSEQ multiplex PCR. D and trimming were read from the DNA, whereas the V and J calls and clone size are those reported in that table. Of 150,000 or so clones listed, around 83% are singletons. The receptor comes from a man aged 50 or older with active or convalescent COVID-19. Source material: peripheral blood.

CDR3 DNA sequence: TGCGCCAGCAGCCATCCCGGGACTTACAGGGAGACCCAGTACTTC. It codes for CASSHPGTYRETQYF. The genes are TRBV4-1 and TRBJ2-5; D is perhaps TRBD2 (6 bases). CDR3 length: 15 amino acids. V was trimmed by 3 bases and J by 5 bases, leaving 16 bases between them. Per germline, CDR1 MGHRA and CDR2 YSYEKL.